The 27 T cell receptor beta chains presented below share a single source sample, sequenced in a study of CD8+ T cells in alopecia areata. Once RNA had been extracted, it was reverse transcribed into cDNA to act as the sequencing template. Assay: immunoSEQ multiplex PCR; the TCRdb copy retains only in-frame clones and omits some. The profile shows about 110,000 clones, 65% to 85% of them singletons. The treatment denotes: oral pan-JAK inhibitor, 5-10 mg twice daily. The specimen comprised CD8+ T cells sorted from blood, sampled at week 24, from a patient treated with tofacitinib. The receptors originated from a human donor with alopecia areata.

V gene TRBV5-4 combines with J gene TRBJ1-1; D remains unclear. This CDR3 is built from 11 residues. V was cut by 0 bases and J by 4 bases, with 1 base left in between. CDR1 is SGHNT, CDR2 YYREEE, per germline (reference sequence). The CDR3 sequence is CASSLGTEAFF. CDR3 coding DNA: TGTGCCAGCAGCTTGGGCACTGAAGCTTTCTTT. The full variable domain, with the rest looked up from reference TRBV5-4 and TRBJ1-1, is ETGVTQSPTHLIKTRGQQVTLRCSSQSGHNTVSWYQQALGQGPQFIFQYYREEENGRGNFPPRFSGLQFPNYSSELNVNALELDDSALYLCASSLGTEAFFGQGTRLTVV.

This chain connects TRBV15 to TRBJ2-5; 10 bases agree with TRBD1. With 1 base clipped from V and 5 bases from J, the junction kept 25 bases outside the gene matches. Looked up from germline, CDR1 is LNHNV and CDR2 is YYDKDF (reference sequence). The CDR3 contains 22 residues. Here the CDR3 DNA reads TGTGCCACCAGCAGAGGTTTTTCGAGACAGGGGGCGGATGGAGTTTTAGTGGAGACCCAGTACTTC. Its protein product is CATSRGFSRQGADGVLVETQYF.

V is TRBV4-1 and J is TRBJ1-2, with D uncertain. Per the germline V gene, CDR1 is MGHRA and CDR2 is YSYEKL. The V and J ends lost 1 base and 6 bases respectively, with 18 bases between them. The CDR3 is 16 amino acids. The CDR3 protein is CASSQGTARVVHGYTF. DNA of the CDR3: TGCGCCAGCAGCCAAGGAACGGCTAGGGTGGTCCATGGCTACACCTTC.

The chain uses TRBV19 and TRBJ1-1; perhaps TRBD1 as D (6 bases). In germline, CDR1 is LNHDA, CDR2 SQIVND (reference sequence). V lost 4 bases and J 7 bases, leaving 13 bases between the germline ends. CDR3 length: 13 residues. CDR3 region: CASSTRGQLEAFF. CDR3 DNA sequence: TGTGCCAGTAGTACCCGAGGACAGCTTGAAGCTTTCTTT.

The V gene is TRBV7-3, the J gene TRBJ1-1, with D unclear. This CDR3 has 16 residues. Germline-derived CDR1 and CDR2 are SGHTA and FQGTGA. The ends were cut back, 5 bases at V and 0 bases at J, with 16 bases in the middle. The CDR3 DNA follows: TGTGCCAGCAGCCCCCCCTGGGAGGCCATGAACACTGAAGCTTTCTTT. As protein: CASSPPWEAMNTEAFF.

This clone has a handful of counts. V usage is TRBV10-3 and J usage is TRBJ1-1, with D perhaps TRBD1 (6 bases). V was trimmed by 2 bases and J by 4 bases, leaving 11 bases between them. The germline CDR1 and CDR2 sequences are ENHRY and SYGVKD. There are 14 residues in the CDR3. The CDR3: CAISEGTSSTEAFF. CDR3 in DNA: TGTGCCATCAGTGAGGGGACATCATCCACTGAAGCTTTCTTT.

The CDR3 DNA sequence: TGTGCCAGCAGCTTAGTAAACAGGATGGTTGCAGAAAAACTGTTTTTT. It translates to CASSLVNRMVAEKLFF. The chain combines TRBV11-2 with TRBJ1-4, with D perhaps TRBD1 (5 bases). Trimming stripped 1 base from V and 8 bases from J, with 17 bases between. The CDR3 is made up of 16 amino acids. Germline V gives CDR1 SGHAT, CDR2 FQNNGV. The variable domain in full, completed from reference TRBV11-2 and TRBJ1-4, reads EAGVAQSPRYKIIEKRQSVAFWCNPISGHATLYWYQQILGQGPKLLIQFQNNGVVDDSQLPKDRFSAERLKGVDSTLKIQPAKLEDSAVYLCASSLVNRMVAEKLFFGSGTQLSVL.

This chain links TRBV5-1 with TRBJ2-1; no clear D. Germline values: CDR1 SGHRS, CDR2 YFSETQ. The CDR3 has 13 amino acids. Trimming cost V 4 bases and J 6 bases, with 11 bases left between them. CDR3 DNA sequence: TGCGCCAGCAGCCCCTCACCGAGCAATGAGCAGTTCTTC. This gives the protein CASSPSPSNEQFF.

This chain connects TRBV5-1 to TRBJ2-5; 7 bases match TRBD1. Germline V lookup: CDR1 SGHRS, CDR2 YFSETQ. The CDR3 contains 14 residues. V lost 4 bases to trimming and J lost 2 bases; unmatched junction nucleotides: 5. CDR3 bases: TGCGCCAGCAGCGACGGGACAGCTCAAGAGACCCAGTACTTC. The encoded protein is CASSDGTAQETQYF.

The chain uses TRBV2 and TRBJ2-1, with 13 nucleotides matching TRBD2. Trimming took 10 bases from V and 7 from J; bases not matched to a gene: 10. The germline gives CDR1 SNHLY, CDR2 FYNNEI. The CDR3 covers 15 residues. The CDR3, as DNA: TGTGCCACGACACAGGGACTAGCGGGGACAAATGAGCAGTTCTTC. It encodes CATTQGLAGTNEQFF.

The V call is TRBV10-3, the J call TRBJ2-7; the D is unclear. Trimming cost V 6 bases and J 5 bases, with 11 bases left between them. The germline CDR1 and CDR2 sequences are ENHRY and SYGVKD. The CDR3 has 12 amino acids. The CDR3 sequence is CAIRAGGNEQYF. The CDR3 bases are TGTGCCATCAGGGCCGGCGGAAACGAGCAGTACTTC.

This clone has a handful of counts. The chain links TRBV19 to TRBJ2-6; D gene uncertain. CDR1 LNHDA and CDR2 SQIVND come from the germline V gene (reference sequence). V was clipped by 5 bases and J by 0 bases, with 5 bases between them. This CDR3 contains 14 residues. CDR3 in amino acids: CASSGGSGANVLTF. Here the CDR3 DNA reads TGTGCCAGTAGTGGCGGCTCTGGGGCCAACGTCCTGACTTTC. Full variable domain (missing parts from reference TRBV19 and TRBJ2-6): DGGITQSPKYLFRKEGQNVTLSCEQNLNHDAMYWYRQDPGQGLRLIYYSQIVNDFQKGDIAEGYSVSREKKESFPLTVTSAQKNPTAFYLCASSGGSGANVLTFGAGSRLTVL.

This clone was seen just once. The chain uses TRBV27 and TRBJ2-5; 8 bases map to TRBD2. This CDR3 is built from 15 residues. V lost 0 bases to trimming and J lost 7 bases; unmatched junction nucleotides: 7. CDR1 is MNHEY, CDR2 SMNVEV, per germline (reference sequence). The CDR3 spells CASSLSPGLGATQYF. The CDR3 DNA is TGTGCCAGCAGTTTATCTCCGGGACTAGGGGCGACCCAGTACTTC.

This clone was found a few times. This chain links TRBV7-9 with TRBJ2-7, with TRBD2 identical over 8 bases. The junction had 5 bases not matched to a gene; V was cut back by 5 bases and J by 2 bases. CDR1 and CDR2 from the germline V gene are SEHNR and FQNEAQ (reference sequence). The CDR3 sequence is 14 residues long. This CDR3 reads CASSTGLAPYEQYF. DNA for the CDR3: TGTGCCAGCAGCACCGGACTAGCCCCCTACGAGCAGTACTTC.

This clone was seen a few times. This sequence joins TRBV7-9 and TRBJ2-5, with D possibly matching TRBD2 (5 bases). The CDR3 sequence is 14 residues long. V was clipped by 2 bases and J by 2 bases, with 9 bases between them. Germline V gives CDR1 SEHNR, CDR2 FQNEAQ (reference sequence). The CDR3 loop is CASSLIALQETQYF. DNA for the CDR3: TGTGCCAGCAGCTTAATAGCGCTTCAAGAGACCCAGTACTTC.

The V call is TRBV4-2, the J call TRBJ1-6; unclear D gene. Germline assignment: CDR1 LGHNA and CDR2 YNFKEQ. Trimming took off 0 bases at V and 7 bases at J, with 13 bases between the two ends. This CDR3 is built from 16 residues. CDR3 nucleotide sequence: TGTGCCAGCAGCCAAGATATACAGCTCCTCAATTCACCCCTCCACTTT. The encoded protein is CASSQDIQLLNSPLHF.

This chain connects TRBV13 to TRBJ1-2; D may be TRBD1 (5 bases). The CDR3 length is 17 residues. Trimming removed 0 bases from V and 1 base from J, with 15 bases in between. Germline V gene sequence: CDR1 PRHDT, CDR2 FYEKMQ (reference sequence). For the CDR3, the DNA is TGTGCCAGCAGCTTAGGCCTCGAGGGGCAAAATAACTATGGCTACACCTTC. Residues: CASSLGLEGQNNYGYTF.

The V call is TRBV6-5, the J call TRBJ2-3; D unresolved. This CDR3 is built from 10 residues. Trimming pared 8 bases from V and 5 bases from J, leaving 5 bases between. Per the germline V gene, CDR1 is MNHEY and CDR2 is SVGAGI. In DNA, the CDR3 is TGTGCCAGCCGTGGAGATACGCAGTATTTT. This gives the protein CASRGDTQYF.

The chain has TRBV2 and TRBJ2-3, with TRBD2 matching over 13 bases. With 4 bases clipped from V and 4 bases from J, the junction kept 5 bases outside the gene matches. This CDR3 is 16 amino acids long. The germline V gene encodes CDR1 SNHLY and CDR2 FYNNEI. In nucleotides, the CDR3 is TGTGCCAGCAGTGCCCCGGGACTAGCGGGGCCAGATACGCAGTATTTT. Amino acid sequence: CASSAPGLAGPDTQYF.

Turning to this clone: Other DNA sequences in this specimen translate into the identical CDR3. The chain is built from TRBV6-5 and TRBJ2-5, with TRBD2 as a possible D gene (7 bases). Looked up from germline, CDR1 is MNHEY and CDR2 is SVGAGI. Trimming took 0 bases from V and 2 from J, leaving 10 bases between them. The CDR3 runs to 15 residues. This chain's CDR3 is CASSYSGGVQETQYF. CDR3 nucleotides: TGTGCCAGCAGTTACTCAGGGGGGGTTCAAGAGACCCAGTACTTC.

CDR3 loop: CASIRRGGNEQFF. CDR3 bases: TGTGCCAGCATAAGGCGGGGAGGCAATGAGCAGTTCTTC. This chain uses TRBV2 with TRBJ2-1, with a possible D match to TRBD2 (6 bases). The germline gives CDR1 SNHLY, CDR2 FYNNEI. The CDR3 spans 13 residues. Deletions cut 7 bases from V and 6 bases from J, with 13 bases between. Together with reference TRBV2 and TRBJ2-1, the CDR3 gives the full variable domain: EPEVTQTPSHQVTQMGQEVILRCVPISNHLYFYWYRQILGQKVEFLVSFYNNEISEKSEIFDDQFSVERPDGSNFTLKIRSTKLEDSAMYFCASIRRGGNEQFFGPGTRLTVL.

This clone showed up just a few times. The V and J genes are TRBV7-9 and TRBJ2-7; D possibly corresponds to TRBD2 (5 bases). The CDR3 length is 15 residues. CDR1 is SEHNR, CDR2 FQNEAQ, per germline (reference sequence). Trimming cost V 3 bases and J 2 bases, with 14 bases left between them. The CDR3 is CASSFVPDYPYEQYF. CDR3 in DNA: TGTGCCAGCAGCTTTGTCCCAGACTACCCCTACGAGCAGTACTTC.

This clone was detected only a few times. The chain recombines TRBV4-3 with TRBJ1-4, with no clear D. The CDR3 is 13 amino acids. V lost 4 bases and J 5 bases, leaving 8 bases between the germline ends. Germline V gene lookup returns CDR1 LGHNA and CDR2 YSLEER. CDR3 sequence (DNA): TGCGCCAGCAGCCCCTTTGGCAATGAAAAACTGTTTTTT. It specifies CASSPFGNEKLFF.

V usage is TRBV15 and J usage is TRBJ2-1; TRBD2 agrees at 10 bases. V lost 5 bases to trimming and J lost 4 bases; unmatched junction nucleotides: 5. The CDR3 spans 15 residues. CDR1 is LNHNV, CDR2 YYDKDF, per germline (reference sequence). This CDR3 reads CATSAGLAVYNEQFF. The CDR3 DNA reads TGTGCCACCAGCGCCGGACTAGCGGTTTACAATGAGCAGTTCTTC.

This rearrangement joins TRBV10-2 to TRBJ1-1; D gene uncertain. Germline values: CDR1 WSHSY, CDR2 SAAADI. The CDR3 runs 15 residues. With 0 bases removed from V and 1 base from J, the gap between germline ends came to 9 bases. CDR3 nucleotides: TGCGCCAGCAGTGAGTCTCGGCGGGGGAACACTGAAGCTTTCTTT. Translation gives CASSESRRGNTEAFF.

The rearrangement uses TRBV6-5 and TRBJ2-3, with D perhaps given as TRBD1 or TRBD2 (5 bases each). V gave up 5 bases and J gave up 1 base, with 10 bases separating them. This CDR3 has 14 residues. The germline V gene has CDR1 MNHEY and CDR2 SVGAGI. The CDR3 region is CASSPGTRTDTQYF. Written as DNA, the CDR3 is TGTGCCAGCAGTCCCGGGACCCGCACAGATACGCAGTATTTT.

The genes are TRBV4-3 and TRBJ2-2, with D perhaps TRBD1 (5 bases). The CDR3 length is 17 residues. CDR1 LGHNA and CDR2 YSLEER come from the germline V gene. Deletions cut 0 bases from V and 2 bases from J, with 13 bases between. The CDR3 coding sequence is TGCGCCAGCAGCCAAGATCCGGCCCAGGGAAACACCGGGGAGCTGTTTTTT. Its protein product is CASSQDPAQGNTGELFF.